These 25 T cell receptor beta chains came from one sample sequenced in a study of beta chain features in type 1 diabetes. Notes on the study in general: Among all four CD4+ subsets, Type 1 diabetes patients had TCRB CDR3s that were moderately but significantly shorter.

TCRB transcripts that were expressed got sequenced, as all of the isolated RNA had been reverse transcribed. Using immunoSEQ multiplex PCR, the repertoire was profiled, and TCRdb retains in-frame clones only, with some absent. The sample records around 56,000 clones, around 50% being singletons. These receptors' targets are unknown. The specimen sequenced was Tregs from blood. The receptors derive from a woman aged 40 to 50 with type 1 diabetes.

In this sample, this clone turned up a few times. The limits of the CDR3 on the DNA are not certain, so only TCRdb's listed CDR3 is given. The CDR3 here is CASSLFGAGGDSYNEQFF. V usage is TRBV28 and J usage is TRBJ2-1; the table's D gene call, TRBD2, was not cross checked with the DNA. The CDR3 sequence runs 18 residues, both termini included. Per germline, CDR1 MDHEN and CDR2 SYDVKM.

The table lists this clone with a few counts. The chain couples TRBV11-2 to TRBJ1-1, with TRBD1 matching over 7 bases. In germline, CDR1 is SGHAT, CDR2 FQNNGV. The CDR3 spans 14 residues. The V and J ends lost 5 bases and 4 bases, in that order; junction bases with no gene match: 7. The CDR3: CASSPRGRFTEAFF. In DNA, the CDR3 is TGTGCCAGCAGCCCTAGGGGGCGGTTCACTGAAGCTTTCTTT. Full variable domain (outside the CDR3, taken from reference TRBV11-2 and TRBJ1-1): EAGVAQSPRYKIIEKRQSVAFWCNPISGHATLYWYQQILGQGPKLLIQFQNNGVVDDSQLPKDRFSAERLKGVDSTLKIQPAKLEDSAVYLCASSPRGRFTEAFFGQGTRLTVV.

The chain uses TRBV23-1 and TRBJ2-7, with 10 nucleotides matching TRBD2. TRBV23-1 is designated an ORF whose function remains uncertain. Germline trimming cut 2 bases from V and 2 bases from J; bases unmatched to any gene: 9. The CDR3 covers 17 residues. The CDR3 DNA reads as TGCGCCAGCAGTCAAAGGACTAGCGGCCCACTCCCCTACGAGCAGTACTTC. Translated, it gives CASSQRTSGPLPYEQYF.

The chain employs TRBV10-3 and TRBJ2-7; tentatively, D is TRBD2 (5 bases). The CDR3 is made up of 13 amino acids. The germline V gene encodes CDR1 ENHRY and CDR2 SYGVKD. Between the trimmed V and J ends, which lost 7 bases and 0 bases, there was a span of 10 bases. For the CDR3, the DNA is TGTGCCATCAATACCGGACTCTCCTACGAGCAGTACTTC. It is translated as CAINTGLSYEQYF.

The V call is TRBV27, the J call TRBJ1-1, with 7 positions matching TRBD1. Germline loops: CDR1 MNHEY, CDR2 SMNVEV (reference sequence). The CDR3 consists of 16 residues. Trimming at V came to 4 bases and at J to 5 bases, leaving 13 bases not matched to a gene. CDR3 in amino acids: CASSSYPTGTRTEAFF. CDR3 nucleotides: TGTGCCAGCAGTTCGTACCCGACAGGGACCCGAACTGAAGCTTTCTTT.

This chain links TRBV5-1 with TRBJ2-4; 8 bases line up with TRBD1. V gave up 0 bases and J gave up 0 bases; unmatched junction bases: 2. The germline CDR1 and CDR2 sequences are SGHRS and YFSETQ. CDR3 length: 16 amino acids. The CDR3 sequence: CASSLAGGAAKNIQYF. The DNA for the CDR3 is TGCGCCAGCAGCTTGGCAGGGGGCGCAGCCAAAAACATTCAGTACTTC.

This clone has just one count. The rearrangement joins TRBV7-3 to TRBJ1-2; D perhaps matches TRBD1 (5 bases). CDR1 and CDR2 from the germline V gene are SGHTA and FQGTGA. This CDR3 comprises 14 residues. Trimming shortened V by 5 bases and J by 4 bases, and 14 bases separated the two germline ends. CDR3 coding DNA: TGTGCCAGCAGCCCCCAGGGCAGCCCCTATGGCTACACCTTC. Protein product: CASSPQGSPYGYTF.

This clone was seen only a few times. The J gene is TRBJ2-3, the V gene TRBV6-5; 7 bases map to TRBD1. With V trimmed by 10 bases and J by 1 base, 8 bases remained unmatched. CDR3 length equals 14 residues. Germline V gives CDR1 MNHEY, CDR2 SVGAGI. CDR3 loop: CATRRGKGTDTQYF. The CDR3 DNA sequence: TGTGCCACCCGCAGGGGGAAGGGCACAGATACGCAGTATTTT.

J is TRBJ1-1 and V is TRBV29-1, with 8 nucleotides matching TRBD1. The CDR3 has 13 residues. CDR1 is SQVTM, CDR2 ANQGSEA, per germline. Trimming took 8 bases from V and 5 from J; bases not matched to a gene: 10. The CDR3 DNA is TGCAGCTGCGCCATTACAGGGGGGACTGAAGCTTTCTTT. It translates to CSCAITGGTEAFF.

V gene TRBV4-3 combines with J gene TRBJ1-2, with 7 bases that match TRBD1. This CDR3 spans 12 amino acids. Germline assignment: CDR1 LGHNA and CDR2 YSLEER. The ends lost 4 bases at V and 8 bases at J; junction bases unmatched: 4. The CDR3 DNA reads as TGCGCCAGCAGCCGACAGGGCGGCGGCTACACCTTC. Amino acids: CASSRQGGGYTF.

The CDR3 here is CASSLGQGSPEAFF. The CDR3 DNA reads as TGTGCCAGCAGCTTAGGACAGGGAAGCCCTGAAGCTTTCTTT. The chain recombines TRBV7-9 with TRBJ1-1, with TRBD1 identical over 7 bases. This CDR3 is 14 amino acids long. J gave up 6 bases and V 1 base, and 5 bases lay outside the gene matches. CDR1 and CDR2 from the germline V gene are SEHNR and FQNEAQ (reference sequence).

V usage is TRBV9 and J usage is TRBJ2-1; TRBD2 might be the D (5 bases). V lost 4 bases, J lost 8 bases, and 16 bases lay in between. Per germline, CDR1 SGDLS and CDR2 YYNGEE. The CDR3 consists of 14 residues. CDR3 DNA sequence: TGTGCCAGCAGCCCTTCCGGGGAGCCAGATGAGCAGTTCTTC. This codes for CASSPSGEPDEQFF.

The CDR3 region is CASSVLGVGELFF. CDR3 coding DNA: TGCGCCAGCAGCGTTCTAGGGGTCGGGGAGCTGTTTTTT. V and J are TRBV5-1 and TRBJ2-2, with D perhaps TRBD1 (5 bases). The CDR3 is made up of 13 amino acids. Germline CDR1 reads SGHRS; CDR2 reads YFSETQ. V lost 4 bases, J lost 7 bases, and 11 bases lay in between.

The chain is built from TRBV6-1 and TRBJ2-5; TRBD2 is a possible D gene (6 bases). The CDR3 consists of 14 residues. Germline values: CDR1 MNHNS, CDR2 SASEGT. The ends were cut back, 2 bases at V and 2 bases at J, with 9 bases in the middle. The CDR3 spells CASSEPGRQETQYF. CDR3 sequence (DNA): TGTGCCAGCAGTGAACCTGGGAGGCAAGAGACCCAGTACTTC.

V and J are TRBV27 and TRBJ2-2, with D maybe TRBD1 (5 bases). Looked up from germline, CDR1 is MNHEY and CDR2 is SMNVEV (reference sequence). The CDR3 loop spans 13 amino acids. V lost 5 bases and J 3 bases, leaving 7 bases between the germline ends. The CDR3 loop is CASSPQDTGELFF. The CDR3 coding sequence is TGTGCCAGCAGTCCACAGGACACCGGGGAGCTGTTTTTT.

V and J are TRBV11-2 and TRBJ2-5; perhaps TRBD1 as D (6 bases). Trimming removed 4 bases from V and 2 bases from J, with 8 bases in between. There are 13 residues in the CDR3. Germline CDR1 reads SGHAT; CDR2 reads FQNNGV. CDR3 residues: CASSSGQQETQYF. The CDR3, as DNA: TGTGCCAGCAGCTCAGGACAGCAAGAGACCCAGTACTTC. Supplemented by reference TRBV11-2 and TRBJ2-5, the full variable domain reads EAGVAQSPRYKIIEKRQSVAFWCNPISGHATLYWYQQILGQGPKLLIQFQNNGVVDDSQLPKDRFSAERLKGVDSTLKIQPAKLEDSAVYLCASSSGQQETQYFGPGTRLLVL.

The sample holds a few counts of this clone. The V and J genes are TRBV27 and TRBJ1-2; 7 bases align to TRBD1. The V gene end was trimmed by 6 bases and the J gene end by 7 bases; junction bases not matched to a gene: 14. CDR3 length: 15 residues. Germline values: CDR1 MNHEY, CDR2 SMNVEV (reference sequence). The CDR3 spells CASRPLDRPGTGYTF. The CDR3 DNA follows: TGTGCCAGCAGGCCCCTGGACAGGCCGGGCACTGGCTACACCTTC.

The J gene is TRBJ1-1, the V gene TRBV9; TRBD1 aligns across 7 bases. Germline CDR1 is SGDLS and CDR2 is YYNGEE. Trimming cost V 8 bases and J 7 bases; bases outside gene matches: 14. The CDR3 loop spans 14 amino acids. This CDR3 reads CASGTGTDKNEAFF. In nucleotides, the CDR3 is TGTGCCAGTGGAACCGGGACAGACAAAAATGAAGCTTTCTTT.

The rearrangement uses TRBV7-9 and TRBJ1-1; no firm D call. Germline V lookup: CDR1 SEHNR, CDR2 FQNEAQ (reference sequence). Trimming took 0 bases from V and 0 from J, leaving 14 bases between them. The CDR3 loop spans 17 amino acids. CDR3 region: CASSLAVERRLNTEAFF. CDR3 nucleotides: TGTGCCAGCAGCTTAGCAGTTGAGCGCAGATTGAACACTGAAGCTTTCTTT.

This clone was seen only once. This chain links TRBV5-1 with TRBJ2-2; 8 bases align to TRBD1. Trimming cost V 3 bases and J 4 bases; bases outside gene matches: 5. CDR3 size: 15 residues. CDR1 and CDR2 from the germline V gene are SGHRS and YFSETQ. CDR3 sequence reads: CASSWGQVGTGELFF. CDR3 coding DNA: TGCGCCAGCAGCTGGGGACAGGTTGGCACCGGGGAGCTGTTTTTT.

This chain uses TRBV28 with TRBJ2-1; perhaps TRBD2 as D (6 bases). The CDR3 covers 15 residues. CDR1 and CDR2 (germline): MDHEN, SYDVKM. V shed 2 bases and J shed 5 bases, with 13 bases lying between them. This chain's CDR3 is CASSLRRGAHNEQFF. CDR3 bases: TGTGCCAGCAGTTTAAGGCGCGGGGCTCACAATGAGCAGTTCTTC.

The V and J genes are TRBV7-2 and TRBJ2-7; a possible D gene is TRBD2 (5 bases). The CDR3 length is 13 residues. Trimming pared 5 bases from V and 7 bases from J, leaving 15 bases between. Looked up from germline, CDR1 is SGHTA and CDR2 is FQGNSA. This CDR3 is CASSATARREQYF. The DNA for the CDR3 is TGTGCCAGCAGCGCTACCGCCCGGAGGGAGCAGTACTTC.

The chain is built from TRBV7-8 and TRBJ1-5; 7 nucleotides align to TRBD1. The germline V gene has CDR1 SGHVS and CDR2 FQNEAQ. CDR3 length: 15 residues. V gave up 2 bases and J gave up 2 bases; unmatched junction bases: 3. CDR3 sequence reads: CASSLQGVGNQPQHF. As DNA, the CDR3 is TGTGCCAGCAGCTTACAGGGGGTCGGCAATCAGCCCCAGCATTTT.

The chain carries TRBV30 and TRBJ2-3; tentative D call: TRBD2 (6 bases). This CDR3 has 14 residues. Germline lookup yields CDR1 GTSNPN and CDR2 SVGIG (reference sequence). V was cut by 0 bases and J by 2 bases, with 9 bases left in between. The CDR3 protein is CAWSVEGPTDTQYF. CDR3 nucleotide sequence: TGTGCCTGGAGTGTGGAGGGGCCCACAGATACGCAGTATTTT. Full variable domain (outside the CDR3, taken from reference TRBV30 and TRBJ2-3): SQTIHQWPATLVQPVGSPLSLECTVEGTSNPNLYWYRQAAGRGLQLLFYSVGIGQISSEVPQNLSASRPQDRQFILSSKKLLLSDSGFYLCAWSVEGPTDTQYFGPGTRLTVL.

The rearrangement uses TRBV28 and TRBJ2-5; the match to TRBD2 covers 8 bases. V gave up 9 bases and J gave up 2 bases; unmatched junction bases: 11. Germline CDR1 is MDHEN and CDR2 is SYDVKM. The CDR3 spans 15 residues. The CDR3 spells CASRTSGAFQETQYF. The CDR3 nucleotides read TGTGCCAGTAGAACTAGCGGAGCCTTTCAAGAGACCCAGTACTTC. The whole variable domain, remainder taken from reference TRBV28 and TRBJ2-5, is DVKVTQSSRYLVKRTGEKVFLECVQDMDHENMFWYRQDPGLGLRLIYFSYDVKMKEKGDIPEGYSVSREKKERFSLILESASTNQTSMYLCASRTSGAFQETQYFGPGTRLLVL.